This T cell receptor (beta chain) was captured by sequencing in a study of shared clonotypes between healthy human individuals. This table comes from immunoSEQ multiplex PCR, and its TCRdb copy is limited to in-frame clones, with some not included. Among 600,000 to 750,000 clones listed, 80% to 95% were seen once. V lost 11 bases and J lost 5, with 15 bases in between. From germline, CDR1 is MNHEY and CDR2 SVGAGI. The CDR3 consists of 12 residues. The source material was memory CD8+ T cells from PBMCs. Subset here: CD45RO+ cells pooled with CCR7-negative TemRA cells. This sequence originates from a man aged 18 to 29 in good health. Some clones in this sample may be carry-over from other donors' samples. The J gene is TRBJ2-5, the V gene TRBV6-5, with D unclear. CDR3 nucleotide sequence: TGTGCCTCCCGGCCGTCGGCGGAGACCCAGTACTTC. Amino acids: CASRPSAETQYF.